These 6 T cell receptor beta chains were sequenced from one sample in a study of blood T cells in healthy people across ages. Sample-barcoded 5' priming and a J-beta primer mix drove a second PCR of 7 to 11 cycles. TCRdb re-analysed the 5' RACE reads in MiXCR, keeping a single row per CDR3 protein. The sample has hundreds of thousands of distinct CDR3 sequences; approximately 29% are singletons. What was sequenced was blood. These receptor sequences come from an elderly woman in good health.

This clonotype was seen many times. The gene calls are TRBV20-1 and TRBJ1-2, with a weak D call TRBD1 (5 bases). Germline loops: CDR1 DFQATT, CDR2 SNEGSKA (reference sequence). V lost 5 bases and J lost 0, with 13 bases in between. CDR3 length: 14 residues. The CDR3 is CSAGGVRTNYGYTF. The CDR3 DNA is TGCAGTGCTGGAGGGGTGCGAACTAACTATGGCTACACCTTC.

This clonotype appeared many times. This may arise from a read error, as a much more abundant clone is one base away. The V gene is TRBV7-2, the J gene TRBJ2-5; TRBD2 matches at 7 bases. CDR1 SGHTA and CDR2 FQGNSA come from the germline V gene. There are 13 residues in the CDR3. As DNA, the CDR3 is TGTGCCAGCAGCTTAATGACGCGGGAGACCAAGTACTTC. Translated: CASSLMTRETKYF.

This clonotype was seen a handful of times. A much bigger clone sits one base away, suggesting this may be a read error. The gene calls are TRBV6-1 and TRBJ2-6; D unresolved. This CDR3 contains 17 residues. Germline CDR1 MNHNS, CDR2 SASEGT. Written as DNA, the CDR3 is TGTGCCTGCAGACCTTTAGCCAGGCTCTCTGGGGCCAACGTCCTGACTTTC. It encodes CACRPLARLSGANVLTF.

This clonotype was seen many times. V is TRBV3-1 and J is TRBJ1-4; TRBD1 is a possible D gene (6 bases). Trimming took off 4 bases at V and 7 bases at J, with 10 bases between the two ends. The CDR3 sequence is 13 residues long. The V gene's germline CDR1 is LGHDT and CDR2 YNNKEL (reference sequence). CDR3 sequence: CASSLRGGEKLFF. For the CDR3, the DNA is TGTGCCAGCAGCCTCCGAGGGGGTGAAAAACTGTTTTTT.

Notes on this clonotype: This may be a read error: a much more frequent sequence differs by one nucleotide. The chain is built from TRBV7-3 and TRBJ1-1; no firm D call. Per the germline V gene, CDR1 is SGHTA and CDR2 is FQGTGA. The CDR3 is made up of 13 amino acids. The CDR3 region has the DNA TGTGCCTGCAGCTTAGCCGGGTCCACTGAAGCTTTCTTT. Protein: CACSLAGSTEAFF.

Concerning this clonotype itself: This may be a read error: a much more frequent sequence differs by one nucleotide. This chain uses TRBV12-3 or TRBV12-4 with TRBJ2-5, with 7 bases matching TRBD2. With V trimmed by 3 bases and J by 11 bases, 9 bases remained unmatched. CDR3 size: 13 residues. CDR3 nucleotide sequence: TGTGCCAGCAGTTTTTTCGGGGAGGGTGAGCAGTACTTC. It is translated as CASSFFGEGEQYF.